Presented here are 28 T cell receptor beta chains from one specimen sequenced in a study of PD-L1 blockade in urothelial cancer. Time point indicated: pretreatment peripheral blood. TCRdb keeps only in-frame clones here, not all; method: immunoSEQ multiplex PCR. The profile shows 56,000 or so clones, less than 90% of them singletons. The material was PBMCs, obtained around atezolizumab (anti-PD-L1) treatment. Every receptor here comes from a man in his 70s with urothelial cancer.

CDR3 loop: CASSPGQGRYEQFF. CDR3 DNA sequence: TGTGCCAGCTCACCGGGACAGGGTCGCTATGAGCAGTTCTTC. The chain joins TRBV18 to TRBJ2-1; 9 bases are shared with TRBD1. The CDR3 spans 14 residues. The trim removed 3 bases at V and 8 bases at J, leaving 5 bases unmatched. CDR1 and CDR2 from the germline V gene are KGHSH and LQKENI.

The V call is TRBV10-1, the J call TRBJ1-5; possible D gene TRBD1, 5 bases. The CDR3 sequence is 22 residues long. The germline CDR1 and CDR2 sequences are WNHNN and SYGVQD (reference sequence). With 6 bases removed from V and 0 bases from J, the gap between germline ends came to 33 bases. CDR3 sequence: CASSHGGEANEPGPNSNQPQHF. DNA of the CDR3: TGCGCCAGCAGCCATGGAGGGGAGGCGAACGAGCCGGGGCCTAATAGCAATCAGCCCCAGCATTTT.

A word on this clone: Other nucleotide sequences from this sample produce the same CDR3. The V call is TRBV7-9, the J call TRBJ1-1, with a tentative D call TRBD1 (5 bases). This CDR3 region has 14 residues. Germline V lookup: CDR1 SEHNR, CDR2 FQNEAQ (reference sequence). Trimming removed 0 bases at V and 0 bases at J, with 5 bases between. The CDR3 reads CASSLAGVNTEAFF. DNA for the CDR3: TGTGCCAGCAGCTTAGCAGGGGTGAACACTGAAGCTTTCTTT.

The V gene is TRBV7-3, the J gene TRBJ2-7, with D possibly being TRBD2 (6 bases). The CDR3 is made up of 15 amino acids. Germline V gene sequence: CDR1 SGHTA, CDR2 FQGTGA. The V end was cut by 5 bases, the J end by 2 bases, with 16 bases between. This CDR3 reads CASSARGAGPYEQYF. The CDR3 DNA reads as TGTGCCAGCAGCGCCCGTGGGGCGGGACCCTACGAGCAGTACTTC.

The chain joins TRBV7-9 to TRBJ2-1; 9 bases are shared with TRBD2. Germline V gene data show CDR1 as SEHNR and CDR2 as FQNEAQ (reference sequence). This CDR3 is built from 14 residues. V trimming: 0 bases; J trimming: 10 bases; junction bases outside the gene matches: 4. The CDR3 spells CASSLAIAGDEQFF. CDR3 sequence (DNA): TGTGCCAGCAGCTTAGCGATAGCGGGAGACGAGCAGTTCTTC.

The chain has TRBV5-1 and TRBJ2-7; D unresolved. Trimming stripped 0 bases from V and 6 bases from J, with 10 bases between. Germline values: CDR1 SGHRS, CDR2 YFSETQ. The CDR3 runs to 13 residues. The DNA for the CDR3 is TGCGCCAGCAGCTTGGTCCCAGAGGCCGAGCAGTACTTC. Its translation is CASSLVPEAEQYF.

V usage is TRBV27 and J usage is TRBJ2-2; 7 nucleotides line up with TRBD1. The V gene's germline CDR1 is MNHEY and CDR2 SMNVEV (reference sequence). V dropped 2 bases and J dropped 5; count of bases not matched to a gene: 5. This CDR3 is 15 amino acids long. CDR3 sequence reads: CASSLTGVLTGELFF. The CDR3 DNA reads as TGTGCCAGCAGTTTAACAGGGGTCCTAACCGGGGAGCTGTTTTTT.

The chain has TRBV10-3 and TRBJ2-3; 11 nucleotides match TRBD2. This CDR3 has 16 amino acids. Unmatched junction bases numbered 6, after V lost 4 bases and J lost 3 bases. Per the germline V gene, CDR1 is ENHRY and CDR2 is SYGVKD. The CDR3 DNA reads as TGTGCCATCAGTGCCACTAGCGGGAGTGGAACAGATACGCAGTATTTT. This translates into CAISATSGSGTDTQYF.

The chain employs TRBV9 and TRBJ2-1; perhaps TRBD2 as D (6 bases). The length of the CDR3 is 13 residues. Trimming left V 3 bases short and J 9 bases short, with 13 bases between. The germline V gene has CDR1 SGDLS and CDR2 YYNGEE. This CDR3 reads CASSEAGLAEQFF. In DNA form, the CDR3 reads TGTGCCAGCAGCGAGGCGGGGCTAGCTGAGCAGTTCTTC.

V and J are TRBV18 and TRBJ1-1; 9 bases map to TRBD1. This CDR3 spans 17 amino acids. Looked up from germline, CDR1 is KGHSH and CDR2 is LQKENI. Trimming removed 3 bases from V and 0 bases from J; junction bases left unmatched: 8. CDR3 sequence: CASSPLPGQGLNTEAFF. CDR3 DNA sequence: TGTGCCAGCTCACCCCTACCGGGACAGGGCTTGAACACTGAAGCTTTCTTT. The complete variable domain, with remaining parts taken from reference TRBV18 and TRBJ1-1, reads NAGVMQNPRHLVRRRGQEARLRCSPMKGHSHVYWYRQLPEEGLKFMVYLQKENIIDESGMPKERFSAEFPKEGPSILRIQQVVRGDSAAYFCASSPLPGQGLNTEAFFGQGTRLTVV.

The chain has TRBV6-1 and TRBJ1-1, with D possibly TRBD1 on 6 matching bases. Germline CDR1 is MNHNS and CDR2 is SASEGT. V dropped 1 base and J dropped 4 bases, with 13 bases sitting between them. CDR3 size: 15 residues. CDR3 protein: CASSEDNRVGTEAFF. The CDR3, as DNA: TGTGCCAGCAGTGAAGACAACAGGGTTGGCACTGAAGCTTTCTTT.

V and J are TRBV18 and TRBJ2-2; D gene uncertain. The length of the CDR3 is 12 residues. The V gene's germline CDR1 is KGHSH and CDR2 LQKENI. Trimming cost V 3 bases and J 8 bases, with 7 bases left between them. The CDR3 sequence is CASSPEVGELFF. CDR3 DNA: TGTGCCAGCTCACCCGAGGTTGGGGAGCTGTTTTTT.

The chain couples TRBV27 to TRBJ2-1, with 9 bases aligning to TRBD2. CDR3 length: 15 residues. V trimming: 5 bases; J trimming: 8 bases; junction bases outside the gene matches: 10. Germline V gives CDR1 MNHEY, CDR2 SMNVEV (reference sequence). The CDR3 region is CASSLSGSIIYEQFF. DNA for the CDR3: TGTGCCAGCAGTCTTAGCGGGAGTATTATCTATGAGCAGTTCTTC.

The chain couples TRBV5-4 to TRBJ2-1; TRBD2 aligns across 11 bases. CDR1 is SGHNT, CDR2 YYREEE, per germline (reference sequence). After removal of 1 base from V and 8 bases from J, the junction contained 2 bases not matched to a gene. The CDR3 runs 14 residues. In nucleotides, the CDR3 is TGTGCCAGCAGCTTGCCTAGCGGGAGGTATGAGCAGTTCTTC. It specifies CASSLPSGRYEQFF.

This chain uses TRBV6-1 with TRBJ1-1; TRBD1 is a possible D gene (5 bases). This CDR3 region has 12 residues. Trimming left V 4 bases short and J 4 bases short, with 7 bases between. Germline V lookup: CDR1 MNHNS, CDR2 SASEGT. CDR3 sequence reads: CASSGDSTEAFF. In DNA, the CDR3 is TGTGCCAGCAGTGGTGACAGCACTGAAGCTTTCTTT.

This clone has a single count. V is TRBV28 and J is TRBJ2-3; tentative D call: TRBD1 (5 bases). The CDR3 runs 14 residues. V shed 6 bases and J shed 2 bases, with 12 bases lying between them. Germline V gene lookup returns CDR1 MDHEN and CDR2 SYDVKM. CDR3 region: CASRTGADTDTQYF. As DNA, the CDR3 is TGTGCCAGCAGAACAGGCGCAGACACAGATACGCAGTATTTT.

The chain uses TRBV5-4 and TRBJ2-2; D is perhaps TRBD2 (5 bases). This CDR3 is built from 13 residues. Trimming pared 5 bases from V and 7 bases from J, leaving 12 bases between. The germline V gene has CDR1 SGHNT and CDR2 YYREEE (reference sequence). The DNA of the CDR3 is TGTGCCAGCAGTCCTCCTAGCAGCGGGGAGCTGTTTTTT. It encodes CASSPPSSGELFF.

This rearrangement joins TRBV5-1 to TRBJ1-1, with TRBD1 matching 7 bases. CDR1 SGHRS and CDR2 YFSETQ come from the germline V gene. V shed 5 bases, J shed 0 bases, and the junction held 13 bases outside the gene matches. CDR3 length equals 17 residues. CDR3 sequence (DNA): TGCGCCAGCAGTACCCCCCAGGGGGGAATTATGAACACTGAAGCTTTCTTT. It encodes CASSTPQGGIMNTEAFF.

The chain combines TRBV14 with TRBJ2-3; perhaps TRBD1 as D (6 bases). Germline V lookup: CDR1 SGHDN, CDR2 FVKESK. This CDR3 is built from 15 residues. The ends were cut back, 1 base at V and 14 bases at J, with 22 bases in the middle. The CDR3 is CASSQGAGEHRYAYF. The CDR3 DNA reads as TGTGCCAGCAGCCAAGGTGCAGGGGAGCACAGATACGCGTATTTT.

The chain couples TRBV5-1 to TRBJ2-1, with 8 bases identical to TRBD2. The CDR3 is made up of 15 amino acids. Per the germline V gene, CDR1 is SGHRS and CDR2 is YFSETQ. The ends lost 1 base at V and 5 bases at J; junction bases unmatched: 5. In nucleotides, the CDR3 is TGCGCCAGCAGCTTGTTTGCGGGAGGCGACAATGAGCAGTTCTTC. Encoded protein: CASSLFAGGDNEQFF.

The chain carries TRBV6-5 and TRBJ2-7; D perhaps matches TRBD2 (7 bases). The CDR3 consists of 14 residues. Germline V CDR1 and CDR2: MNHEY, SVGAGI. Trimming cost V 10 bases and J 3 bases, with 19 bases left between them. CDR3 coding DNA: TGTGCCACCTCCGGGGGAGGGGGTGGCTACGAGCAGTACTTC. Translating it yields CATSGGGGGYEQYF.

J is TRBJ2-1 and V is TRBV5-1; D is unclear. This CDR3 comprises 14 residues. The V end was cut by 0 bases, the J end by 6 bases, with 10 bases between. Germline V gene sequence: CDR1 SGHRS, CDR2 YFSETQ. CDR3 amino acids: CASSLGPASNEQFF. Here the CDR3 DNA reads TGCGCCAGCAGCTTGGGCCCAGCGTCCAATGAGCAGTTCTTC.

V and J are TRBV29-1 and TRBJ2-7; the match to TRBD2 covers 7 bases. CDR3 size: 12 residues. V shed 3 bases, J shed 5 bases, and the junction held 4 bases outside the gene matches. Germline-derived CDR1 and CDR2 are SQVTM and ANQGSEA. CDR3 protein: CSVDAGDHEQYF. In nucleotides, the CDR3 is TGCAGCGTTGACGCGGGGGACCACGAGCAGTACTTC.

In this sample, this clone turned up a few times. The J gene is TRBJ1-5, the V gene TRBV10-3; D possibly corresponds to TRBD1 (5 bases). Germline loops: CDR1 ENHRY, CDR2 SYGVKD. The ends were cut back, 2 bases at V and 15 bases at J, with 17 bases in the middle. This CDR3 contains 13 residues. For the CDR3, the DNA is TGTGCCATCAGTGAGAGGGGACTGCCCTTAAGGCATTTT. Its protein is CAISERGLPLRHF.

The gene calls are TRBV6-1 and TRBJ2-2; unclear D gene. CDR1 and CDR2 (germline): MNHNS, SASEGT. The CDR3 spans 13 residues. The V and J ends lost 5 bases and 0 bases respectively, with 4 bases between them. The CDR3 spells CASSLANTGELFF. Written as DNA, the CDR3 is TGTGCCAGCAGTCTAGCGAACACCGGGGAGCTGTTTTTT.

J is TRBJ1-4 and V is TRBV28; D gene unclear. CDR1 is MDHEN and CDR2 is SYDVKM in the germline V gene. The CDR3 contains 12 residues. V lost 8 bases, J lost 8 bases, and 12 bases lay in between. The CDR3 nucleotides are TGTGCCAGCGGTAGAGTAGTAGAAAAACTGTTTTTT. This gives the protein CASGRVVEKLFF.

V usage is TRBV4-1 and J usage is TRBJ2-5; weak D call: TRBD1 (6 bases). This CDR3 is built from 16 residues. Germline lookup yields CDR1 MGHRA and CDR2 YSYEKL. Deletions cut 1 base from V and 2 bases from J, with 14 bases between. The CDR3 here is CASSQGAGAGQETQYF. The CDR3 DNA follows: TGCGCCAGCAGCCAAGGAGCAGGGGCTGGGCAAGAGACCCAGTACTTC.

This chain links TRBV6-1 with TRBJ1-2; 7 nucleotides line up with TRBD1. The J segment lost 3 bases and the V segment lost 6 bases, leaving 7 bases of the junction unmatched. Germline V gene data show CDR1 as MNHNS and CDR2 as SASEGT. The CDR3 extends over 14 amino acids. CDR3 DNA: TGTGCCAGCAGACGACAGGGACTGGACTATGGCTACACCTTC. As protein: CASRRQGLDYGYTF.